Described below is a single TCR beta chain sequence and its context. Its target is unknown. Clones were sequenced by immunoSEQ multiplex PCR, and TCRdb holds only the in-frame ones, with some missing. The sample has some 15,000 clones, approximately 83% seen once. Antigen-specific CD4+ T cells were first expanded with viral peptide pools by the ViraFEST assay and only then sequenced. The authors isolated CD4+ T cells after ten to eleven days of culture. Infection with SARS-CoV-2 occurred in the person between March and December 2020, and PCR confirmed it. It was two doses of either the BNT162b2 or mRNA-1273 vaccine that participants received. Each well held two million PBMC cultured with about 10 ug/ml peptides and 8.5 to 10 IU/ml IL-2. Germline CDR1 is SGHRS and CDR2 is YFSETQ. V trimming: 0 bases; J trimming: 5 bases; junction bases outside the gene matches: 8. The CDR3 consists of 16 residues. This entry is derived from a study of vaccination effects on CD4 cells after COVID-19. Whole-study context: Three convalescent patients underwent early and late post-vaccination sampling.

Study-wide points: Clones of infection and vaccine origin contracted markedly late after vaccination.

Source: CD4+ T cells from PBMCs cultured with HCoV-NL63 spike peptides, taken after COVID-19 vaccination. The chain carries TRBV5-1 and TRBJ1-2; 9 bases line up with TRBD1. This sequence was found in a human donor who had a prior SARS-CoV-2 infection. CDR3 DNA sequence: TGCGCCAGCAGCTTGGAAGGGGGACAGGGTGAATATGGCTACACCTTC. Residues: CASSLEGGQGEYGYTF.